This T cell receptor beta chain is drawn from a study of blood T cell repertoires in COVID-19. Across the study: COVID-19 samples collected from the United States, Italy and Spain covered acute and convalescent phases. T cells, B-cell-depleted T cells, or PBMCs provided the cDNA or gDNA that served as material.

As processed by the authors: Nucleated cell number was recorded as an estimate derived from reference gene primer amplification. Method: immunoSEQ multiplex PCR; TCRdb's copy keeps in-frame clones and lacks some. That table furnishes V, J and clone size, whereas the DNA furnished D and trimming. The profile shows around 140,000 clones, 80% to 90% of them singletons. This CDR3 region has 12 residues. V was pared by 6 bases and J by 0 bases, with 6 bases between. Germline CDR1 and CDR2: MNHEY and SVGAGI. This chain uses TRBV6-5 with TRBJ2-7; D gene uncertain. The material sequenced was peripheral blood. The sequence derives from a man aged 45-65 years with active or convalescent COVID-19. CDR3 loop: CASRPTSYEQYF. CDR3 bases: TGTGCCAGCAGACCTACCTCCTACGAGCAGTACTTC.